This TCR beta chain was sequenced for a study of blood T cell repertoires in COVID-19. Across the whole study: From T cells, B-cell-depleted T cells, or PBMCs came the material, which was cDNA or gDNA.

In terms of age and location, participants ranged from about 18 to 95 years and lived in around 22 US areas. Profiled with immunoSEQ multiplex PCR; TCRdb holds only in-frame clones, not every one. The repertoire holds around 500,000 clones, with 88% as singletons. The CDR3 covers 12 residues. V lost 1 base, J lost 5 bases, and 3 bases lay in between. The chain is built from TRBV12-3 or TRBV12-4 and TRBJ2-1; D not resolved. Sequences were obtained from PBMCs or T cells enriched from blood (not recorded which). This sequence originates from a woman in her thirties or forties who had recovered from COVID-19. The CDR3 DNA reads as TGTGCCAGCAGTTTAGACAACAATGAGCAGTTCTTC. Protein sequence: CASSLDNNEQFF.